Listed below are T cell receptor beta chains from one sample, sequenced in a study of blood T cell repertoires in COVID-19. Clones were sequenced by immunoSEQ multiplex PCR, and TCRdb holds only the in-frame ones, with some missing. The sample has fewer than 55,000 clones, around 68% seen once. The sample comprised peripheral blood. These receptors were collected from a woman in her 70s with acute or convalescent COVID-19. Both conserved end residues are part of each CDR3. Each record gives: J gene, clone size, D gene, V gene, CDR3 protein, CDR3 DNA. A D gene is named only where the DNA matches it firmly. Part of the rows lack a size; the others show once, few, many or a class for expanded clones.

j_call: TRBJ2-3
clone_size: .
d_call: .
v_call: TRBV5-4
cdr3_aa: CASSLNQIDTQYF
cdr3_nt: TGTGCCAGCAGCTTGAATCAGATAGATACGCAGTATTTT

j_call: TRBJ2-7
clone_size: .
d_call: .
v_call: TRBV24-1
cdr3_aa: CATSSTGTYEQYF
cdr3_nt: TGTGCCACCAGTTCTACAGGGACCTACGAGCAGTACTTC

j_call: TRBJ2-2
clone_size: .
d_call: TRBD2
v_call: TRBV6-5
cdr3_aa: CASRTPAGVTGELFF
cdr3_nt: TGTGCCAGCAGAACCCCAGCGGGAGTCACCGGGGAGCTGTTTTTT

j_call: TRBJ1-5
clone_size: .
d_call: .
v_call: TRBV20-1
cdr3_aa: CSASVNRVNQPQHF
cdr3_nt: TGCAGTGCTAGTGTCAACAGGGTGAATCAGCCCCAGCATTTT

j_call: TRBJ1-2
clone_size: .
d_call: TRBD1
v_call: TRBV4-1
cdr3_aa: CASSQATLTGADGYTF
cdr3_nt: TGCGCCAGCAGCCAAGCCACTTTGACAGGGGCGGATGGCTACACCTTC

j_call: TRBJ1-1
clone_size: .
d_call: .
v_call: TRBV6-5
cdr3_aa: CASSYGGAGTEAFF
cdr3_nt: TGTGCCAGCAGTTACGGGGGGGCGGGCACTGAAGCTTTCTTT

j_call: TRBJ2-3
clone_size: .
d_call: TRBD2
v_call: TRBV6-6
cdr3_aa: CASSLPGLAGGPGTDTQYF
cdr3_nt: TGTGCCAGCAGCTTACCTGGACTAGCGGGGGGGCCCGGGACAGATACGCAGTATTTT

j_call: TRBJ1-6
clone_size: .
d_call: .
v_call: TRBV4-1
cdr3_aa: CASSQVPSLPGSPLHF
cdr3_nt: TGCGCCAGCAGCCAAGTCCCCTCTCTTCCGGGTTCACCCCTCCACTTT

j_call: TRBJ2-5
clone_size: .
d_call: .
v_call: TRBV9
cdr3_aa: CASSPSEETQYF
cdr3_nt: TGTGCCAGCAGCCCTAGCGAAGAGACCCAGTACTTC

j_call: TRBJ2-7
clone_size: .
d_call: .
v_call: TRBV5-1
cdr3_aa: CASSWEGGDEQYF
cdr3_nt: TGCGCCAGCAGCTGGGAAGGGGGGGACGAGCAGTACTTC

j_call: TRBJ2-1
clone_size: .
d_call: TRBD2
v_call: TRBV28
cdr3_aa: CASRLAGLLYNEQFF
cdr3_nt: TGTGCCAGCAGGCTAGCGGGATTACTATACAATGAGCAGTTCTTC

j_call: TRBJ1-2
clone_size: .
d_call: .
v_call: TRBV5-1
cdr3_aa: CASSPTPGNGYTF
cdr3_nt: TGCGCCAGCAGCCCTACTCCAGGGAACGGCTACACCTTC

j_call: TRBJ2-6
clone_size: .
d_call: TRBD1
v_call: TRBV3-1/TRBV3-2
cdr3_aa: CASSPRDRGSGANVLTF
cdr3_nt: TGTGCCAGCAGCCCCCGGGACAGGGGGTCTGGGGCCAACGTCCTGACTTTC

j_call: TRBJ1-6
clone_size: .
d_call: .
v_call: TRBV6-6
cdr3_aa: CASSYSSVNSPLHF
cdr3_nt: TGTGCCAGCAGTTACTCGAGCGTGAATTCACCCCTCCACTTT

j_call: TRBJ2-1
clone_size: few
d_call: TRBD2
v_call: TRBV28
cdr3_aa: CASSLPGGGQHEQFF
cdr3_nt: TGTGCCAGCAGTTTGCCCGGCGGGGGGCAACATGAGCAGTTCTTC

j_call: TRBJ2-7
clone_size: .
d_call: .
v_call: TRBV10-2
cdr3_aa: CASSESTSYEQYF
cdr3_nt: TGCGCCAGCAGTGAGTCGACTTCCTACGAGCAGTACTTC

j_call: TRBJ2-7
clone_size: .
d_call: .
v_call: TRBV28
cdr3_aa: CASSLQGSYEQYF
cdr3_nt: TGTGCCAGCAGTTTACAGGGTTCCTACGAGCAGTACTTC

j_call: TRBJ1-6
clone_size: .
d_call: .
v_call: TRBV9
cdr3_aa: CASSLRAPGDNSPLHF
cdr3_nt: TGTGCCAGCAGCCTACGGGCCCCGGGGGATAATTCACCCCTCCACTTT

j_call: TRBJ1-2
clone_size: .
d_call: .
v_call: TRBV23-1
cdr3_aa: CASSQSRWAGRGTNYGYTF
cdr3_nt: TGCGCCAGCAGTCAATCTAGATGGGCAGGGCGCGGGACTAACTATGGCTACACCTTC

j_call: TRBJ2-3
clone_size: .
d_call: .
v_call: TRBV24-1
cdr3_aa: CATSRRGTSSTDTQYF
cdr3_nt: TGTGCCACCAGCCGACGGGGGACTTCTAGCACAGATACGCAGTATTTT

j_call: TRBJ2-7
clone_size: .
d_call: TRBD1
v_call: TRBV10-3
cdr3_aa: CAISEPGQGAGYEQYF
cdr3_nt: TGTGCCATCAGTGAGCCGGGACAGGGGGCAGGTTACGAGCAGTACTTC

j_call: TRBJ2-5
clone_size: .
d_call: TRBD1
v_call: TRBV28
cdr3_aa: CASSLPPGGETQYF
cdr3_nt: TGTGCCAGCAGTTTACCGCCAGGGGGAGAGACCCAGTACTTC

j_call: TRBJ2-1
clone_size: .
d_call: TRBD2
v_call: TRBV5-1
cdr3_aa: CASRPDSGRAYNEQFF
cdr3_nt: TGCGCCAGCAGGCCCGATAGCGGGAGGGCGTACAATGAGCAGTTCTTC

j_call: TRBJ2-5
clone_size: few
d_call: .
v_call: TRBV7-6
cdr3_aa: CASSPRVRETQYF
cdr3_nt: TGTGCCAGCAGCCCCAGGGTCCGCGAGACCCAGTACTTC

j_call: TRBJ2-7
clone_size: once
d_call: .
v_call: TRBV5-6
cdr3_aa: CASSLAGWTVSYEQYF
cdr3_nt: TGTGCCAGCAGCTTGGCGGGCTGGACAGTCTCCTACGAGCAGTACTTC

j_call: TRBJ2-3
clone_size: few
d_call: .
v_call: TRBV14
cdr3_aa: CASSQGGVRAGPDTQYF
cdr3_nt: TGTGCCAGCAGCCAAGGGGGGGTCCGGGCTGGACCAGATACGCAGTATTTT

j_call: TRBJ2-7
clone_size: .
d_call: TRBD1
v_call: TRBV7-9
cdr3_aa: CASSFVQGDEQYF
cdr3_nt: TGTGCCAGCAGCTTTGTACAGGGGGACGAGCAGTACTTC

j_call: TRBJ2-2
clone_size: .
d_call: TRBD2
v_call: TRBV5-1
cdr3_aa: CASSLGLAGDTGELFF
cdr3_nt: TGCGCCAGCAGCTTGGGACTAGCGGGGGACACCGGGGAGCTGTTTTTT

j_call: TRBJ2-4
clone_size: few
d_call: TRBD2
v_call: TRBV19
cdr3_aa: CASSSAGTTNIQYF
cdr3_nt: TGTGCCAGTAGTTCGGCCGGGACTACAAACATTCAGTACTTC

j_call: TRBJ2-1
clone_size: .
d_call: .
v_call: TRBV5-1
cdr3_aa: CASSLAGRATYNEQFF
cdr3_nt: TGCGCCAGCAGCTTGGCCGGCAGGGCAACCTACAATGAGCAGTTCTTC

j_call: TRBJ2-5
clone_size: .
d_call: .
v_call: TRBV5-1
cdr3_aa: CASSSDYIGTQYF
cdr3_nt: TGCGCCAGCAGCTCGGACTATATCGGGACCCAGTACTTC

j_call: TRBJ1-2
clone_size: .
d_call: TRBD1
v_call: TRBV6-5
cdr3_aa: CASSLAGQGNYGYTF
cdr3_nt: TGTGCCAGCAGCCTCGCCGGACAGGGTAACTATGGCTACACCTTC

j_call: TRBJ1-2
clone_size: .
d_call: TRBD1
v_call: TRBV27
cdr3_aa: CASSMLGQANYGYTF
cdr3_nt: TGTGCCAGCAGTATGCTCGGACAGGCTAACTATGGCTACACCTTC

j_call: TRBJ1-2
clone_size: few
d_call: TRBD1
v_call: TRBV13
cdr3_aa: CASRDRGGGYTF
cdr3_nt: TGTGCCAGCAGGGACAGGGGCGGTGGCTACACCTTC

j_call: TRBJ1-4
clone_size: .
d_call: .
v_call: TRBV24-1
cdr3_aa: CATQTATNEKLFF
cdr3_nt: TGTGCCACCCAGACTGCAACTAATGAAAAACTGTTTTTT

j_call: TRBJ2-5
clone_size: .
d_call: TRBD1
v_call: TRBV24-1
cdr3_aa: CATSEPGTGAQETQYF
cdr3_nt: TGTGCCACCAGTGAACCCGGGACAGGAGCTCAAGAGACCCAGTACTTC

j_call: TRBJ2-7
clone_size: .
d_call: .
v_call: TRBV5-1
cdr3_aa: CASSPPGEQYF
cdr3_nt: TGCGCCAGCAGCCCTCCGGGAGAGCAGTACTTC

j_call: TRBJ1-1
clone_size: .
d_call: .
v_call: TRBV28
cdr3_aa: CASTHYVANTEAFF
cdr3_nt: TGTGCCAGCACCCATTACGTAGCTAACACTGAAGCTTTCTTT

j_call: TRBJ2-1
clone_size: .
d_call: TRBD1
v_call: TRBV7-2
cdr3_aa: CASSPEGRGLHNEQFF
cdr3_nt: TGTGCCAGCAGCCCAGAGGGCAGGGGGCTTCACAATGAGCAGTTCTTC

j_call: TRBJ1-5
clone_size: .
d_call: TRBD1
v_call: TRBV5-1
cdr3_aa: CASSAGTANQPQHF
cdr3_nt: TGCGCCAGCAGCGCCGGGACAGCTAATCAGCCCCAGCATTTT

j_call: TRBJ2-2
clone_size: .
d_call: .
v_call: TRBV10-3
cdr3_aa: CAITTDRRTGELFF
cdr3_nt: TGTGCCATCACGACTGACAGACGCACCGGGGAGCTGTTTTTT

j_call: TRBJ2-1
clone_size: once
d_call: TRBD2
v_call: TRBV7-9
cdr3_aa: CASSPPGLLYNEQFF
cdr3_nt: TGTGCCAGCAGCCCCCCGGGACTACTATACAATGAGCAGTTCTTC

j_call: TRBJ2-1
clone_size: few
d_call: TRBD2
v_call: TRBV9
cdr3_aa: CASSVELAGSPQQNEQFF
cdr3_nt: TGTGCCAGCAGCGTAGAACTAGCGGGTAGTCCCCAGCAGAATGAGCAGTTCTTC

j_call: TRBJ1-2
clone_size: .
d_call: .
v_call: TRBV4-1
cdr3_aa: CASSQGMESNYGYTF
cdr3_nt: TGCGCCAGCAGCCAAGGAATGGAGTCTAACTATGGCTACACCTTC

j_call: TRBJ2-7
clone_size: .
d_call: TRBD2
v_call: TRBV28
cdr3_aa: CASSSIPQLAGEGDEQYF
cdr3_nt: TGTGCCAGCAGTTCCATACCCCAGCTAGCGGGAGAGGGAGACGAGCAGTACTTC

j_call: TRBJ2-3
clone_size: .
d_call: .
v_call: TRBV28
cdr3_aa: CASTHGTPYTDTQYF
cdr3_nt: TGTGCCAGCACCCATGGGACACCCTACACAGATACGCAGTATTTT

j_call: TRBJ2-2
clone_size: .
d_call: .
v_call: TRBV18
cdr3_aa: CASSPGQNTGELFF
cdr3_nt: TGTGCCAGCTCACCAGGCCAGAACACCGGGGAGCTGTTTTTT

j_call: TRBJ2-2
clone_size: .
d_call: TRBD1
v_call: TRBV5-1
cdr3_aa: CASSLGGTGTGELFF
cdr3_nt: TGCGCCAGCAGCTTAGGTGGGACAGGAACCGGGGAGCTGTTTTTT

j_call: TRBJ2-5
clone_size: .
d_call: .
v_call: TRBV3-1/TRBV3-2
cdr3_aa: CASSQDRRAGETQYF
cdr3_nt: TGTGCCAGCAGCCAAGATAGGAGGGCCGGTGAGACCCAGTACTTC

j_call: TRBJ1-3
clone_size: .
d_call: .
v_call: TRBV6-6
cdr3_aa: CASSSDSFLGNTIYF
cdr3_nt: TGTGCCAGCAGTTCGGACAGCTTCCTAGGAAACACCATATATTTT

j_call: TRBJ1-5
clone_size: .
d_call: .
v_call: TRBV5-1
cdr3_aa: CASSLVGGNQPQHF
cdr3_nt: TGCGCCAGCAGCTTGGTAGGGGGTAATCAGCCCCAGCATTTT